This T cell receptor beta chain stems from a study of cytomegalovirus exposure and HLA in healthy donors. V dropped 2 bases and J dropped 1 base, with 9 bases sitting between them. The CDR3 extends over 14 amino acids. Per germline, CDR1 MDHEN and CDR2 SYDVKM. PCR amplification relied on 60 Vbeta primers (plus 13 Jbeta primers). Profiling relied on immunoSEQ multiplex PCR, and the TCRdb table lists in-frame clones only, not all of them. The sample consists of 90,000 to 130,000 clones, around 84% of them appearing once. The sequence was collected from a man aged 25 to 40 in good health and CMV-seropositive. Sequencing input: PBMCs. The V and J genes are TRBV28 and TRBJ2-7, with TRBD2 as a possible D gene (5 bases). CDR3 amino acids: CASSLGGLSYEQYV. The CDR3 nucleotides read TGTGCCAGCAGTTTAGGCGGACTGTCCTACGAGCAGTACGTC.